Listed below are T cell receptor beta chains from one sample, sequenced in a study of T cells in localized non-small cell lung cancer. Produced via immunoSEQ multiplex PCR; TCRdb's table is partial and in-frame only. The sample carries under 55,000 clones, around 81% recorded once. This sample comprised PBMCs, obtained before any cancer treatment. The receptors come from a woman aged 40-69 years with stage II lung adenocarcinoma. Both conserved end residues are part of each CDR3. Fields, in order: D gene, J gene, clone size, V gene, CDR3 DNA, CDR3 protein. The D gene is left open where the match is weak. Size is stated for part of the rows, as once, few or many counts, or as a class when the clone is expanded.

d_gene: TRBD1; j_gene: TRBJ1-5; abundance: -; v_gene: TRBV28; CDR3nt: TGTGCCAGCAGTTTATTGACCGCGGAGACAGGGGGAGATAGCAATCAGCCCCAGCATTTT; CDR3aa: CASSLLTAETGGDSNQPQHF
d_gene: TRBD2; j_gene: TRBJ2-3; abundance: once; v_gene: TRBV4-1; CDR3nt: TGCGCCAGCAGCCAAGTGGTCGCTAGCGGGGGCACAGATACGCAGTATTTT; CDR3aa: CASSQVVASGGTDTQYF
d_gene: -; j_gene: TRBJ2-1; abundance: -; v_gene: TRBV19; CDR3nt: TGTGCCAGTAGTCCGTCGACAGGCTCCTACAATGAGCAGTTCTTC; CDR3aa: CASSPSTGSYNEQFF
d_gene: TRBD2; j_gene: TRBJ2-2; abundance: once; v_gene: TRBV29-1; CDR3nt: TGCAGCGGTAGGACTAGCGGGGGGGCGAACACCGGGGAGCTGTTTTTT; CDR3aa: CSGRTSGGANTGELFF
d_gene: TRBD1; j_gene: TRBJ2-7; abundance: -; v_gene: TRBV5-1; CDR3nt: TGCGCCAGCATCCCTCAACCCGGGACAGGGACCTACGAGCAGTACTTC; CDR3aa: CASIPQPGTGTYEQYF
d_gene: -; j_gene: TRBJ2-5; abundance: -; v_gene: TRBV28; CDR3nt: TGTGCCAGCAGTTTACTTGGGGGCCAGGGGGGACAAGAGACCCAGTACTTC; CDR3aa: CASSLLGGQGGQETQYF
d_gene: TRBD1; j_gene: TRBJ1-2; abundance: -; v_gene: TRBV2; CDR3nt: TGTGCCAGCAGCGCCGGACAGGGGAGATACGGCTACACCTTC; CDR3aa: CASSAGQGRYGYTF
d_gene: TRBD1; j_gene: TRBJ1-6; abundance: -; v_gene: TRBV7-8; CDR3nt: TGTGCCAGCGCCCCAGGGGGCCCCGGGCCACCCCTCCACTTT; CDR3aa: CASAPGGPGPPLHF
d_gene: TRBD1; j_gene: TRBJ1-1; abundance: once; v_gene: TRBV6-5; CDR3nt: TGTGCCAGCAGTGACAGGGCAGGCACTGAAGCTTTCTTT; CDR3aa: CASSDRAGTEAFF
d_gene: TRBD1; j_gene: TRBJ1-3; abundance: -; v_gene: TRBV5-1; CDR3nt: TGCGCCAGCAGCTTGGGGGACAGGGGGCCTGGAAACACCATATATTTT; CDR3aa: CASSLGDRGPGNTIYF
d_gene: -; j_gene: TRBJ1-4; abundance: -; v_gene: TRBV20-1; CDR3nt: TGCAGTGCTAAGAAGGACGAAAAACTGTTTTTT; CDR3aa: CSAKKDEKLFF
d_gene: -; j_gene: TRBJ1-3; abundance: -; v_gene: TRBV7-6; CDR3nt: TGTGCCAGCAGCTTAGCCCACAGGGAGTCCAGAAACACCATATATTTT; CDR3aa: CASSLAHRESRNTIYF
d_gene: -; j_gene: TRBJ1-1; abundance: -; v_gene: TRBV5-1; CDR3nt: TGCGCCAGCAGCAAAAACAGGGTAGCTGCGGGCACTGAAGCTTTCTTT; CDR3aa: CASSKNRVAAGTEAFF
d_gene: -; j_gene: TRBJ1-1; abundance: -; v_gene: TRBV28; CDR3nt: TGTGCCAGCAGTAGAGGGGGGAGTTGGACTGAAGCTTTCTTT; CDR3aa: CASSRGGSWTEAFF
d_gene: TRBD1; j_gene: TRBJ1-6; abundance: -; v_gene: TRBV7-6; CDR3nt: TGTGCCAGCAGCCCACAGGGATACAGGGGTAATTCACCCCTCCACTTT; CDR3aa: CASSPQGYRGNSPLHF
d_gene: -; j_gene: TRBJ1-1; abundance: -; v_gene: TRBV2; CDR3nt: TGTGCCAGCAGTGTCGGGGGGGAAGGGCGAGCTTTCTTT; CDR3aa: CASSVGGEGRAFF
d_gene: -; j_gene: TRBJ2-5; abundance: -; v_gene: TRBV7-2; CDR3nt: TGTGCCAGCAGCTTTTCCGGAAAAGAGACCCAGTACTTC; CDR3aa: CASSFSGKETQYF
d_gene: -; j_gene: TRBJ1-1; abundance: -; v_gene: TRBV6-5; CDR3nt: TGTGCCAGCAGTTACATGGACAGACTGAACACTGAAGCTTTCTTT; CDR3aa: CASSYMDRLNTEAFF
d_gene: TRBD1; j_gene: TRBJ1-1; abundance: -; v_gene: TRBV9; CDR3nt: TGTGCCAGCAGCGCGGGACAGATGAACACTGAAGCTTTCTTT; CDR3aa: CASSAGQMNTEAFF
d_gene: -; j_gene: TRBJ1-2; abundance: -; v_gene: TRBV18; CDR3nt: TGTGCCAGCTCACCGAATGGCCCAGGGGCAGGTCAGTTCGGCTATGGCTACACCTTC; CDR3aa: CASSPNGPGAGQFGYGYTF
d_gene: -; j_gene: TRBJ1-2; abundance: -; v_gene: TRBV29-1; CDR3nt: TGCAGCGTTGAAGGGGGGAACGATGGCTACACCTTC; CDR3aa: CSVEGGNDGYTF
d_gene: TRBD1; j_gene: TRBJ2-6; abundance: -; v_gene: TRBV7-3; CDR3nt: TGTGCCAGCAGCTCAATAGGGACAGCTAACTCTGGGGCCAACGTCCTGACTTTC; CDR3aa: CASSSIGTANSGANVLTF
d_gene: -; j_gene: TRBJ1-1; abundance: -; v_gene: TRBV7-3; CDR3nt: TGTGCCAGCAGCTCAAATTTGGACACTGAAGCTTTCTTT; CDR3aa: CASSSNLDTEAFF
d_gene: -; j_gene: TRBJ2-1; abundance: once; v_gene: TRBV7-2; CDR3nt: TGTGCCAGCAGCTTAGGGGGTACGGTAAATGAGCAGTTCTTC; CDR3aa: CASSLGGTVNEQFF
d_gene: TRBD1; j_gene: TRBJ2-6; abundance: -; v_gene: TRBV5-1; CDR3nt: TGCGCCAGCAGCTTTGCAGGGGGCTCTGGGGCCAACGTCCTGACTTTC; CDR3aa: CASSFAGGSGANVLTF
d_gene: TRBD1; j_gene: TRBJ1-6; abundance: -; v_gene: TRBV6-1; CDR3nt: TGTGCCAGCAGTGTTCAGACAGGGTTAAGTAATTCACCCCTCCACTTT; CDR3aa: CASSVQTGLSNSPLHF
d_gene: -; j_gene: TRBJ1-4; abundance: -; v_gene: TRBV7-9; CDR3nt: TGTGCCAGCAGCCAAGGGGGATCGGGCTCTGAAAAACTGTTTTTT; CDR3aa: CASSQGGSGSEKLFF
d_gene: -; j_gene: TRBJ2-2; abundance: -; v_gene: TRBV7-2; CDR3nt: TGTGCCGGCGGGGGCCCCAACACCGGGGAGCTGTTTTTT; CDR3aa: CAGGGPNTGELFF
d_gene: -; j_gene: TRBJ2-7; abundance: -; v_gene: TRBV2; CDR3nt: TGTGCCGGGGGGTCGCAAACCTACGAGCAGTACTTC; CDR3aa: CAGGSQTYEQYF
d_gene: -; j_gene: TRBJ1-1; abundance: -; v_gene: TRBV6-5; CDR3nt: TGTGCCAGCAAGATGACAGGGAACACTGAAGCTTTCTTT; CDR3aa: CASKMTGNTEAFF
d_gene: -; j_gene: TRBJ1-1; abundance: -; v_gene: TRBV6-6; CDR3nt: TGTGCCAGCAGTCAATACACTGAAGCTTTCTTT; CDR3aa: CASSQYTEAFF
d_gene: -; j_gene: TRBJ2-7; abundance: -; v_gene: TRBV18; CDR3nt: TGTGCCAGCTCCCCCGAGAGCCACGAGCAGTACTTC; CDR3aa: CASSPESHEQYF
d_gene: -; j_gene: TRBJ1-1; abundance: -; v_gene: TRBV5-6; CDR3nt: TGTGCCAGCAGCTGGGGGGACGGGCTGAACACTGAAGCTTTCTTT; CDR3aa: CASSWGDGLNTEAFF
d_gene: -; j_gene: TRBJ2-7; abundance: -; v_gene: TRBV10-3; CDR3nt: TGTGCCATCAGTGGCCCCCTCTACGAGCAGTACTTC; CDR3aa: CAISGPLYEQYF
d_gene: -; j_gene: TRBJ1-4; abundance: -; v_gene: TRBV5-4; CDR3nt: TGTGCCAGCAGCCCGGTCTACTCCGTTGAAAAACTGTTTTTT; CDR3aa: CASSPVYSVEKLFF
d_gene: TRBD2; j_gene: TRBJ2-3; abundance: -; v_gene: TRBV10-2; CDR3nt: TGCGCCAGCAGCGAGAGTTCTAGCGGGGATCCAGATACGCAGTATTTT; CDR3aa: CASSESSSGDPDTQYF
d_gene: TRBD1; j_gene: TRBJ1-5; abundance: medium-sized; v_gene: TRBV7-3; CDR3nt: TGTGCCAGCAGCTTAAGGGACAGAAATAGCAATCAGCCCCAGCATTTT; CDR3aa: CASSLRDRNSNQPQHF
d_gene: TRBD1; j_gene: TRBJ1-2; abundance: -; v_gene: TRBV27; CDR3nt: TGTGCCAGCAGTTTATCTTACAGGGGAAGCGGCTACACCTTC; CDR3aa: CASSLSYRGSGYTF
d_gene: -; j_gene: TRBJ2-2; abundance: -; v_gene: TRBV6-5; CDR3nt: TGTGCCAGCAGTTACGTTCCCGCGAGCAGCACCGGGGAGCTGTTTTTT; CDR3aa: CASSYVPASSTGELFF
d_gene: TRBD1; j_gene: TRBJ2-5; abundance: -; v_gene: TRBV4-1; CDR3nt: TGCGCCAGCAGCCAAGGGACCGGGACAGGGACAAGGGAGACCCAGTACTTC; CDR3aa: CASSQGTGTGTRETQYF
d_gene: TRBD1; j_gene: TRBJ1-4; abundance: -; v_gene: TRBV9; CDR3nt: TGTGCCAGCAGCGTTGGGACAGGGGGTGAAAAACTGTTTTTT; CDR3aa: CASSVGTGGEKLFF
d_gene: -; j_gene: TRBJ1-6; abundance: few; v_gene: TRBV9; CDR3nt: TGTGCCAGCAGCGAGACAGAACCTTATAATTCACCCCTCCACTTT; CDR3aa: CASSETEPYNSPLHF
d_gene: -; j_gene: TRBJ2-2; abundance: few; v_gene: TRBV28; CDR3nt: TGTGCCAGCAGTTCTCCGGGGACCGGGGAGCTGTTTTTT; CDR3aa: CASSSPGTGELFF
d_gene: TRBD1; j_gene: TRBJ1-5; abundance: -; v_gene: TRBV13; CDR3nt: TGTGCCAGCAGCACAGGGGGAGGACAGCCCCAGCATTTT; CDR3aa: CASSTGGGQPQHF
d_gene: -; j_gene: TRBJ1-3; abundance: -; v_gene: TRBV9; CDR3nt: TGTGCCAGCAGTTCAGGGGCCGCCTCTGGAAACACCATATATTTT; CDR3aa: CASSSGAASGNTIYF